Sequencing of this TCR beta chain was carried out in a study of shared clonotypes between healthy human individuals. The healthy adult donors were HIV-negative and reported no recent acute infections or vaccinations. CD45RA+ naive and CD45RA-negative memory subsets were separated from CD4+ cells. Study-level points and caveats: In contrast to clonotypes shared by all four donors, non-shared clonotypes had lower generation probabilities.

Germline values: CDR1 SNHLY, CDR2 FYNNEI. V trimming: 4 bases; J trimming: 2 bases; junction bases outside the gene matches: 10. CDR3 size: 18 residues. The table lists this clone with a count of one. Its cognate antigen is unknown. The assay was carried out at the deep level. The data were produced by immunoSEQ multiplex PCR, yet TCRdb's version contains in-frame clones alone and is incomplete. The table includes about 2.3 million clones, approximately 95% detected once. The chain couples TRBV2 to TRBJ2-2, with 10 bases fitting TRBD2. The receptor was derived from a man younger than 35 in good health. Some clones in this sample may be carry-over from other donors' samples. The sample was naive CD4+ T cells from PBMCs. Indicated subset: CD45RA+ positively selected. CDR3 region: CASSGASGREPNTGELFF. CDR3 DNA sequence: TGTGCCAGCAGTGGGGCTAGCGGGAGAGAACCCAACACCGGGGAGCTGTTTTTT.